What follows are 8 T cell receptor beta chains derived from one specimen sequenced in a study of shared clonotypes between healthy human individuals (TCRdb year 2020). The library was prepared using the immunoSEQ multiplex PCR assay. This immuneACCESS table, as held by TCRdb, lists in-frame sequences with V and J called but not all clones. Of the missing ones, under half trace to an unresolved V gene in checked studies; the others have no known cause. Counted in this sample were roughly 1,100,000 clones; about 75% of them appeared once. 1.4% to 1.5% of the sample rests with the top ten. The sequencing sample was made of memory CD4+ T cells sorted from blood. Read against the paper, the sample's cell subset or site label means: CD45RA-negative fraction. The source is a man younger than 35 in good health.

The CDR3 DNA reads as TGTGCCAGCAGTTACTCTTGGGCTAGCACAGATACGCAGTATTTT. It encodes CASSYSWASTDTQYF. V usage is TRBV6-5 and J usage is TRBJ2-3; D is unclear. This CDR3 is built from 15 residues. The V end was cut by 0 bases, the J end by 0 bases, with 7 bases between. CDR1 and CDR2 (germline): MNHEY, SVGAGI.

The chain carries TRBV7-3 and TRBJ2-2; TRBD2 matches 10 bases. Trimming removed 5 bases from V and 9 bases from J; junction bases left unmatched: 9. The CDR3 is 15 amino acids. From germline, CDR1 is SGHTA and CDR2 FQGTGA. The CDR3 reads CASSPRLAGFRELFF. The DNA for the CDR3 is TGTGCCAGCAGCCCGAGACTAGCGGGTTTCCGGGAGCTGTTTTTT.

The rearrangement uses TRBV5-1 and TRBJ1-2, with D possibly TRBD1 on 6 matching bases. Trimming took off 0 bases at V and 6 bases at J, with 12 bases between the two ends. In germline, CDR1 is SGHRS, CDR2 YFSETQ. The CDR3 is made up of 14 amino acids. CDR3 amino acids: CASSLGWAGDGYTF. The CDR3 region has the DNA TGCGCCAGCAGCTTGGGCTGGGCAGGGGATGGCTACACCTTC.

The CDR3 is CASKKGPMVYYEQYF. CDR3 DNA sequence: TGTGCCAGCAAGAAGGGACCGATGGTCTACTACGAGCAGTACTTC. This chain links TRBV28 with TRBJ2-7; D may be TRBD1 or TRBD2 (5 bases each). The germline V gene has CDR1 MDHEN and CDR2 SYDVKM. V was clipped by 7 bases and J by 3 bases, with 19 bases between them. CDR3 length: 15 residues.

At least ten counts were recorded for this clone. The V gene is TRBV6-1, the J gene TRBJ1-2; weak D call: TRBD1 (6 bases). This CDR3 is 15 amino acids long. The V end lost 1 base, the J end lost 8 bases, and 17 bases lay between the germline ends. Germline loops: CDR1 MNHNS, CDR2 SASEGT. The CDR3, as DNA: TGTGCCAGCAGTGAAGAGCCCATGGGAGGGGGAGGCTACACCTTC. This encodes CASSEEPMGGGGYTF.

This CDR3 reads CAISASGNYNEQFF. The CDR3 DNA sequence: TGTGCCATCAGTGCTAGCGGCAATTACAATGAGCAGTTCTTC. The J gene is TRBJ2-1, the V gene TRBV10-3; 7 positions match TRBD2. The CDR3 totals 14 residues. The V segment lost 4 bases and the J segment 4 bases; nucleotides outside the gene matches: 4. The V gene's germline CDR1 is ENHRY and CDR2 SYGVKD.

This sequence joins TRBV5-4 and TRBJ2-1, with D possibly called TRBD1 or TRBD2 (5 bases each). Trimming shortened V by 9 bases and J by 6 bases, and 13 bases separated the two germline ends. The CDR3 has 12 amino acids. Per the germline V gene, CDR1 is SGHNT and CDR2 is YYREEE (reference sequence). DNA of the CDR3: TGTGCCACCTCCCGGGACGCCAATGAGCAGTTCTTC. This translates into CATSRDANEQFF.

This sequence joins TRBV10-1 and TRBJ2-1; D is ambiguous. Germline-derived CDR1 and CDR2 are WNHNN and SYGVQD (reference sequence). Trimming took 2 bases from V and 9 from J, leaving 14 bases between them. This CDR3 spans 14 amino acids. The CDR3 here is CASSEGSVGPEQFF. The CDR3 DNA is TGCGCCAGCAGTGAGGGATCAGTAGGCCCTGAGCAGTTCTTC.